Listed below are T cell receptor beta chains from one sample, sequenced in a study of control samples from healthy donors and cancer patients. Here immunoSEQ multiplex PCR was the method, and the copy in TCRdb shows in-frame clones only, minus some. The sample shows around 180,000 clones, 75% to 95% of them seen only once. The sequencing sample was made of blood. These TCRs come from a woman between 40 and 55 years old in good health. Both conserved end residues are part of each CDR3. A D gene is named only where the DNA matches it firmly. Rows may omit the clone size; those that give it use once, few, many or a size class.

J gene,clone size,V gene,D gene,CDR3 protein,CDR3 DNA
TRBJ2-3,once,TRBV10-3,TRBD2,CAISESGLAGGTDTQYF,TGTGCCATCAGTGAGTCTGGACTAGCGGGGGGCACAGATACGCAGTATTTT
TRBJ1-1,-,TRBV4-2,-,CASSRIPENTEAFF,TGTGCCAGCAGCCGGATCCCTGAGAACACTGAAGCTTTCTTT
TRBJ2-1,-,TRBV9,-,CASSPAGESSQFF,TGTGCCAGCAGCCCAGCAGGGGAGTCTAGTCAGTTCTTC
TRBJ2-5,once,TRBV24-1,TRBD1,CATSEPPGQGYKTQYF,TGTGCCACCAGTGAGCCCCCGGGACAGGGCTACAAGACCCAGTACTTC
TRBJ1-1,-,TRBV20-1,-,CSALRGDWAFF,TGCAGTGCTCTCCGGGGAGATTGGGCTTTCTTT
TRBJ1-5,-,TRBV18,-,CASSPPGDPISQHF,TGTGCCAGCTCACCACCGGGCGACCCCATATCCCAGCATTTT
TRBJ2-7,-,TRBV12-5,-,CASGSTYEQYF,TGTGCTAGTGGGAGTACCTACGAGCAGTACTTC
TRBJ2-7,-,TRBV6-5,-,CASSYSGRIYEQYF,TGTGCCAGCAGTTACTCGGGGCGGATCTACGAGCAGTACTTC
TRBJ2-7,few,TRBV7-8,-,CASSPQGRREQYF,TGTGCCAGCAGCCCACAAGGACGGCGGGAGCAGTACTTC
TRBJ2-3,-,TRBV6-2/TRBV6-3,TRBD1,CASSYSRGDTQYF,TGTGCCAGCAGTTACTCCAGGGGGGATACGCAGTATTTT
TRBJ1-4,few,TRBV6-4,TRBD1,CASSEDRLATNEKLFF,TGTGCCAGCAGTGAGGACAGGCTAGCAACTAATGAAAAACTGTTTTTT
TRBJ2-5,-,TRBV5-6,TRBD2,CASSPPGLAPIETQYF,TGTGCCAGCAGCCCTCCGGGACTAGCGCCGATAGAGACCCAGTACTTC
TRBJ2-5,-,TRBV5-4,TRBD2,CASHGTSGGALETQYF,TGTGCCAGCCATGGGACTAGCGGGGGGGCCTTGGAGACCCAGTACTTC
TRBJ1-6,few,TRBV5-1,-,CASSLAGGRNSPLHF,TGCGCCAGCAGCTTGGCCGGGGGCCGTAATTCACCCCTCCACTTT
TRBJ2-5,-,TRBV5-4,TRBD2,CASSPIAGGQQETQYF,TGTGCCAGCAGTCCCATAGCGGGGGGTCAACAAGAGACCCAGTACTTC
TRBJ1-6,-,TRBV10-2,-,CATLGHLNSPLHF,TGCGCCACCTTAGGACATCTTAATTCACCCCTCCACTTT
TRBJ1-2,-,TRBV20-1,-,CSAILWGGYTF,TGCAGTGCTATCCTTTGGGGCGGCTACACCTTC
TRBJ2-1,-,TRBV5-1,TRBD2,CASSLTSGGANEQFF,TGCGCCAGCAGCTTAACTAGCGGGGGGGCCAATGAGCAGTTCTTC
TRBJ1-1,-,TRBV9,-,CASSVDAGADEAFF,TGTGCCAGCAGCGTGGACGCAGGGGCCGATGAAGCTTTCTTT
TRBJ1-1,-,TRBV21-1,-,CASSKIHTARVTEAFF,TGTGCCAGCAGCAAAATCCATACAGCCAGGGTCACTGAAGCTTTCTTT
TRBJ1-2,-,TRBV2,-,CASSGQTNYGYTF,TGTGCCAGCAGTGGCCAGACCAACTATGGCTACACCTTC
TRBJ1-1,-,TRBV5-6,-,CASSLVQGEAFF,TGTGCCAGCAGCTTGGTGCAGGGGGAAGCTTTCTTT
TRBJ2-2,-,TRBV11-2,-,CASSFDRVPMFF,TGTGCCAGCAGCTTTGACAGAGTTCCGATGTTTTTT
TRBJ2-1,once,TRBV14,TRBD2,CASSQSRSGADNEQFF,TGTGCCAGCAGCCAAAGCCGTAGCGGGGCCGACAATGAGCAGTTCTTC
TRBJ2-1,once,TRBV4-1,-,CASSQGNEQFF,TGCGCCAGCAGCCAAGGGAATGAGCAGTTCTTC